This T cell receptor beta chain was recorded in a study of regulatory T cells in long-lasting Graves disease. Study as a whole: The study counted Graves' disease as persistent given over 5 years of antithyroid drugs and positive TSH receptor antibodies.

Time point meaning: persistent/refractory GD, antithyroid drugs over 5 years with positive TRAb. Isolated PBMC RNA provided the starting material for the TCR library. With EDTA tubes as the receptacles, 7.5 to 10 milliliters of peripheral blood were drawn. Turning to this clonotype: Antigen: not known. A much larger clone is a single base away; this may be a read error.

Building of the TCR beta libraries involved iRepertoire HTBI primers and Arm-PCR of CDR3 regions. One entry per CDR3 protein results from TCRdb running MiXCR on the multiplex PCR reads. The table lists around 500,000 distinct CDR3 sequences, less than 25% of them singletons. Study-level results: Thyroid tissue went unstudied; only peripheral blood was examined. Public clonotype sharing was higher in persistent than newly diagnosed patients.

CDR1 and CDR2 from the germline V gene are MDHEN and SYDVKM. This CDR3 contains 17 residues. The sequence came from a female donor with Graves disease. The chain is built from TRBV28 and TRBJ1-1, with no clear D. Material: peripheral blood mononuclear cells (PBMCs), obtained when the disease was refractory, from a patient treated with antithyroid drugs. The CDR3: CASSSTKETFKNTEDFF. The CDR3 DNA reads as TGTGCCAGCAGTTCGACAAAGGAAACATTTAAGAACACTGAAGATTTCTTT.